Sequencing of this T cell receptor beta chain was carried out in a study of radiation and T cells in renal cell carcinoma. The CDR3 spans 14 residues. Germline V gene sequence: CDR1 GTSNPN, CDR2 SVGIG (reference sequence). Trimming at V came to 5 bases and at J to 3 bases, leaving 9 bases not matched to a gene. Only in-frame clones appear in the TCRdb table, and some are missing; sequencing was by immunoSEQ multiplex PCR. The data contain around 64,000 clones, around three quarters of them seen just once; the ten biggest clones take up approximately 7%. Noted time point: blood 4 weeks post-SBRT, at nephrectomy. The sample's treatment: 15 Gy SBRT to primary tumor, nephrectomy 4 weeks later. After SBRT, blood was collected at 2 and 4 weeks, plus baseline.

The source was blood, collected from a patient whose treatment included radiotherapy and nephrectomy. The J gene is TRBJ2-7, the V gene TRBV30, with TRBD1 matching over 8 bases. The clonotype originates from a man between 60 and 75 years old with renal cell carcinoma. The CDR3 bases are TGTGCCTGGGGTCGGACAGGGTTAGGCTACGAGCAGTACTTC. It translates to CAWGRTGLGYEQYF.